The clone carrying this T cell receptor beta chain was seen a handful of times. The target antigen is unknown. This specimen comes from a study of post-analysis software for immune sequencing data. The CDR3 runs 13 residues. Trimming stripped 2 bases from V and 8 bases from J, with 12 bases between. From germline, CDR1 is SEHNR and CDR2 FQNEAQ (reference sequence). Unique molecular identifiers were carried by the TCR beta cDNA libraries. Each batch of about 0.95 to 10 million T cells produced a few hundred thousand cDNA molecules. TCRdb passed the PCR reads through MiXCR, listing each CDR3 protein once. This table has approximately 730,000 distinct CDR3 sequences, approximately 30% appearing once. Overall study results and limits: Normalized Chao1 diversity was significantly reduced in patients versus controls. Pronounced co-clustering by F measure was evident among identically batched samples. Controls showed lower frequencies than patients for several TRBV segments, and TRBV5-6, TRBV5-1 and TRBV20-1 were among these.

The genes are TRBV7-9 and TRBJ1-1; D is uncertain. The sequencing input was blood. The source is a girl under 18 with multiple sclerosis. The CDR3 spells CASSLLFPSEAFF. DNA of the CDR3: TGTGCCAGCAGCTTACTTTTTCCGTCCGAAGCTTTCTTT.